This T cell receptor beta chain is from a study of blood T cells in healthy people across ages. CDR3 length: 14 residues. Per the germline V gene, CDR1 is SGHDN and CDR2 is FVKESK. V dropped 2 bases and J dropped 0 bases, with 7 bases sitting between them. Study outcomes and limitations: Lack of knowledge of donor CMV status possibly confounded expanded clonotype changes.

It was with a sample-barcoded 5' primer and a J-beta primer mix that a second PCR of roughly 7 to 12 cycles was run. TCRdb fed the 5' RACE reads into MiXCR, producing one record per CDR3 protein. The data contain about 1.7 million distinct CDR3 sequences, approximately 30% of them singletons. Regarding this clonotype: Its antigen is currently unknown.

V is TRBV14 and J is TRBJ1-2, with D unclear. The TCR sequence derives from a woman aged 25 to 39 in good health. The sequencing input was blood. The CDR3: CASSQTRTNYGYTF. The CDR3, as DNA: TGTGCCAGCAGCCAAACCAGAACTAACTATGGCTACACCTTC.